What follows are 17 T cell receptor beta chains derived from one specimen sequenced in a study of T cell repertoires in cytomegalovirus infection. Their cognate antigens are unknown. TCRdb re-called the reads with MiXCR, one entry per CDR3 protein. The sample comprises about 890,000 distinct CDR3 sequences, around 30% of which are singletons, and over 12% rests with the top ten. The material was cultured CD8+ T cells from PBMCs, obtained from culture after CMV antigen stimulation. The receptor source for this set is a human donor in good health (CMV status not recorded). Some clones in this sample may be carry-over from other donors' samples.

The rearrangement links TRBV12-3 or TRBV12-4 to TRBJ2-4; D may be TRBD2 (6 bases). CDR3 length: 14 residues. With 6 bases removed from V and 5 bases from J, the gap between germline ends came to 14 bases. CDR3 sequence reads: CASSPSSVQNIQYF. CDR3 nucleotides: TGTGCCAGCAGCCCCTCTAGCGTACAAAACATTCAGTACTTC.

In this sample, this clonotype turned up a few times. The rearrangement joins TRBV7-8 to TRBJ1-1; D unclear. V lost 1 base, J lost 1 base, and 7 bases lay in between. This CDR3 is 14 amino acids long. The germline V gene encodes CDR1 SGHVS and CDR2 FQNEAQ. The CDR3 DNA is TGTGCCAGCAGCTTAGATGGTGGGAACACTGAAGCTTTCTTT. Residues: CASSLDGGNTEAFF. Supplemented by reference TRBV7-8 and TRBJ1-1, the full variable domain reads GAGVSQSPRYKVAKRGQDVALRCDPISGHVSLFWYQQALGQGPEFLTYFQNEAQLDKSGLPSDRFFAERPEGSVSTLKIQRTQQEDSAVYLCASSLDGGNTEAFFGQGTRLTVV.

The sample holds a few counts of this clonotype. V is TRBV7-3 and J is TRBJ1-1; TRBD1 aligns across 7 bases. Germline CDR1 is SGHTA and CDR2 is FQGTGA. Unmatched junction bases numbered 3, after V lost 1 base and J lost 4 bases. There are 14 residues in the CDR3. The CDR3 DNA sequence: TGTGCCAGCAGCTTAAATTCAGGGGGCACTGAAGCTTTCTTT. This gives the protein CASSLNSGGTEAFF. The full variable domain, rest sourced from reference TRBV7-3 and TRBJ1-1, is GAGVSQTPSNKVTEKGKYVELRCDPISGHTALYWYRQSLGQGPEFLIYFQGTGAADDSGLPNDRFFAVRPEGSVSTLKIQRTERGDSAVYLCASSLNSGGTEAFFGQGTRLTVV.

The genes are TRBV12-3 or TRBV12-4 and TRBJ1-4; a possible D gene is TRBD1 (5 bases). V was trimmed by 1 base and J by 12 bases, leaving 21 bases between them. There are 16 residues in the CDR3. The CDR3 region is CASSLGAYGREEELFF. The CDR3 coding sequence is TGTGCCAGCAGTTTAGGGGCGTATGGCAGGGAGGAAGAACTGTTTTTT.

The chain has TRBV12-3 or TRBV12-4 and TRBJ2-1; 7 bases match TRBD1. The V segment lost 1 base and the J segment 9 bases; nucleotides outside the gene matches: 6. The CDR3 covers 14 residues. This chain's CDR3 is CASSLGQGVREQFF. CDR3 sequence (DNA): TGTGCCAGCAGTTTAGGACAGGGCGTACGTGAGCAGTTCTTC.

CDR3 residues: CASSLTSGGPKDEQYF. The CDR3 region has the DNA TGTGCCAGCAGTTTAACTAGCGGGGGACCCAAGGACGAGCAGTACTTC. The chain uses TRBV6-5 and TRBJ2-7; 11 nucleotides align to TRBD2. From germline, CDR1 is MNHEY and CDR2 SVGAGI. Trimming cost V 4 bases and J 5 bases; bases outside gene matches: 10. The CDR3 is made up of 16 amino acids.

J is TRBJ1-1 and V is TRBV10-3; D is undetermined. Germline-derived CDR1 and CDR2 are ENHRY and SYGVKD. This CDR3 has 14 amino acids. Between the trimmed V and J ends, which lost 2 bases and 5 bases, there was a span of 12 bases. For the CDR3, the DNA is TGTGCCATCAGTGAGCCCTGGGATCGGACTGAAGCTTTCTTT. This encodes CAISEPWDRTEAFF.

This clonotype was detected only a few times. The chain links TRBV7-6 to TRBJ1-1, with 8 bases aligning to TRBD1. Trimming cost V 1 base and J 7 bases; bases outside gene matches: 5. This CDR3 comprises 14 residues. Germline CDR1 reads SGHVS; CDR2 reads FNYEAQ. In nucleotides, the CDR3 is TGTGCCAGCAGCTTAGGTGGACAGGGAGGTGAAGCTTTCTTT. Protein: CASSLGGQGGEAFF.

The CDR3 nucleotides read TGTGCCAGCAGCTTAGACAGGTACGGCCGACCCGGAAAACTGTTTTTT. This encodes CASSLDRYGRPGKLFF. The rearrangement links TRBV7-9 to TRBJ1-4, with D possibly TRBD1 on 5 matching bases. The CDR3 is made up of 16 amino acids. With 1 base removed from V and 10 bases from J, the gap between germline ends came to 19 bases. Per the germline V gene, CDR1 is SEHNR and CDR2 is FQNEAQ (reference sequence).

The V gene is TRBV20-1, the J gene TRBJ2-7; 7 nucleotides agree with TRBD1. CDR1 is DFQATT and CDR2 is SNEGSKA in the germline V gene (reference sequence). Trimming removed 3 bases from V and 2 bases from J; junction bases left unmatched: 7. The CDR3 totals 14 residues. The CDR3 sequence is CSARGTEGPYEQYF. DNA of the CDR3: TGCAGTGCTAGGGGGACAGAGGGTCCCTACGAGCAGTACTTC.

V is TRBV7-9 and J is TRBJ1-1; 7 bases are shared with TRBD1. With V trimmed by 5 bases and J by 0 bases, 12 bases remained unmatched. The length of the CDR3 is 17 residues. Germline-derived CDR1 and CDR2 are SEHNR and FQNEAQ (reference sequence). The CDR3 reads CASSLRQGGTMNTEAFF. In nucleotides, the CDR3 is TGTGCCAGCAGCCTAAGACAGGGAGGGACCATGAACACTGAAGCTTTCTTT.

The chain combines TRBV7-6 with TRBJ2-5, with D possibly matching TRBD2 (5 bases). This CDR3 has 14 amino acids. Germline V gives CDR1 SGHVS, CDR2 FNYEAQ. V lost 3 bases to trimming and J lost 5 bases, with 13 bases between them. The CDR3 here is CASSLSAGGETQYF. The DNA for the CDR3 is TGTGCCAGCAGCTTGTCAGCCGGCGGGGAGACCCAGTACTTC.

This clonotype was seen repeatedly, ten times or more. The rearrangement uses TRBV7-2 and TRBJ2-2; D ambiguous. Germline V lookup: CDR1 SGHTA, CDR2 FQGNSA. Trimming shortened V by 4 bases and J by 1 base, and 13 bases separated the two germline ends. The CDR3 consists of 16 residues. As DNA, the CDR3 is TGTGCCAGCAGCTACCAGCCGACTCTGAACACCGGGGAGCTGTTTTTT. Encoded protein: CASSYQPTLNTGELFF.

V gene TRBV10-3 combines with J gene TRBJ2-1; 11 bases map to TRBD2. CDR1 and CDR2 (germline): ENHRY, SYGVKD. V dropped 6 bases and J dropped 5; count of bases not matched to a gene: 12. The CDR3 is 17 amino acids. The CDR3 DNA reads TGTGCCATCAGACCGACTAGCGGGGAGCCAGGAAACAATGAGCAGTTCTTC. As protein: CAIRPTSGEPGNNEQFF.

The rearrangement uses TRBV5-8 and TRBJ1-2; 7 bases agree with TRBD1. CDR3 length: 16 residues. The ends lost 3 bases at V and 7 bases at J; junction bases unmatched: 15. CDR1 and CDR2 (germline): SGHTS, YDEGEE. CDR3 sequence (DNA): TGTGCCAGCAGCTGGGTATCGACAGGGTACGAGGGTGGCTACACCTTC. Amino acid sequence: CASSWVSTGYEGGYTF.

This clonotype was seen only a few times. The rearrangement links TRBV15 to TRBJ2-6; D perhaps matches TRBD2 (6 bases). The CDR3 consists of 16 residues. Germline loops: CDR1 LNHNV, CDR2 YYDKDF (reference sequence). Trimming removed 4 bases from V and 2 bases from J, with 12 bases in between. The CDR3 is CATSTYGGTGANVLTF. CDR3 coding DNA: TGTGCCACCAGCACCTACGGGGGTACTGGGGCCAACGTCCTGACTTTC.

This clonotype was picked up a small number of times. V gene TRBV7-6 combines with J gene TRBJ2-1; D is perhaps TRBD1 (5 bases). CDR3 length equals 14 residues. CDR1 and CDR2 (germline): SGHVS, FNYEAQ. The V end lost 2 bases, the J end lost 6 bases, and 11 bases lay between the germline ends. The chain's CDR3 is CASSLTQGFNEQFF. In DNA form, the CDR3 reads TGTGCCAGCAGCTTAACTCAGGGTTTCAATGAGCAGTTCTTC.